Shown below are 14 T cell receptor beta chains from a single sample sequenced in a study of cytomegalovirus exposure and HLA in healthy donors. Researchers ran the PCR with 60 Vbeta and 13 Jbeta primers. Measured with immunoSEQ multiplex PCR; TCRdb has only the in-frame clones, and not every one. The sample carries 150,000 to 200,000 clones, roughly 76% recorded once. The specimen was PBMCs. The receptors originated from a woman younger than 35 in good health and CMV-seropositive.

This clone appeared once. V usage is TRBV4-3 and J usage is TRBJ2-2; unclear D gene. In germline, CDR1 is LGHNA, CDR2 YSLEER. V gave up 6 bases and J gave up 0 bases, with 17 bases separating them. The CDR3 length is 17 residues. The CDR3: CASRHLLAGANTGELFF. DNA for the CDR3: TGCGCCAGCAGGCATCTCCTGGCAGGCGCGAACACCGGGGAGCTGTTTTTT.

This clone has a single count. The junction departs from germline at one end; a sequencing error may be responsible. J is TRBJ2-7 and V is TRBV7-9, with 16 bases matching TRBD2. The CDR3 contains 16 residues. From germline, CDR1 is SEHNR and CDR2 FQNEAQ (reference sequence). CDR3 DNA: TGTTCCAGCAGCGGGGGACTAGCGGGGGGGCCCTACGAGCAGTACTTC. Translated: CSSSGGLAGGPYEQYF.

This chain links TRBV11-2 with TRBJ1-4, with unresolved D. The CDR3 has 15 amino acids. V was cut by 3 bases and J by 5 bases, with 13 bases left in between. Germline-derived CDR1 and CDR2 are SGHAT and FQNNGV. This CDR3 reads CASSLNTPRNEKLFF. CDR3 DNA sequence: TGTGCCAGCAGCTTGAACACCCCGCGGAATGAAAAACTGTTTTTT.

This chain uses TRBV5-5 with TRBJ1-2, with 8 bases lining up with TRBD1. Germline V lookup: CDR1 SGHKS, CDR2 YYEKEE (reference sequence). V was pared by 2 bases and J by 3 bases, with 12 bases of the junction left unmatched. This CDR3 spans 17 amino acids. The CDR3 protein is CASSLPGTGNFDYGYTF. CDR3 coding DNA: TGTGCCAGCAGCTTACCCGGGACAGGTAACTTCGACTATGGCTACACCTTC.

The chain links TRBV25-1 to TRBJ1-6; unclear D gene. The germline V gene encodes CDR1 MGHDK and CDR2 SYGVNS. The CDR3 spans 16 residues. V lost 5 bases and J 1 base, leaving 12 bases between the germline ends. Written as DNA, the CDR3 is TGTGCCAGCAGTCGCGGGAGGGCGTCCTATAATTCACCCCTCCACTTT. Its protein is CASSRGRASYNSPLHF.

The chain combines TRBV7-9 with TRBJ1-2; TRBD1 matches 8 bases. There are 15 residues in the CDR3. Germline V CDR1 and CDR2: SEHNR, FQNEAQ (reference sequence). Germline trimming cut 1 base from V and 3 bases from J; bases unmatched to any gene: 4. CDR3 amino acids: CASSLVTGVDYGYTF. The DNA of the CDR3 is TGTGCCAGCAGCTTAGTGACAGGGGTTGACTATGGCTACACCTTC.

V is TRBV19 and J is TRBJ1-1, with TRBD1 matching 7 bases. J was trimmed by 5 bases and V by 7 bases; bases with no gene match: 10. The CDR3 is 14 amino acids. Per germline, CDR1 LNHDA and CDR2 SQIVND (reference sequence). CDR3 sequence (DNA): TGTGCCAGTACCCAGGGGGTGAAGCAGACTGAAGCTTTCTTT. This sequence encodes CASTQGVKQTEAFF.

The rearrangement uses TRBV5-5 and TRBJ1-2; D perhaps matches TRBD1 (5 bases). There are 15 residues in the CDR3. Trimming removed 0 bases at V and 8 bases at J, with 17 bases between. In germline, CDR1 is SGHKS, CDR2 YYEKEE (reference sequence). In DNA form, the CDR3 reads TGTGCCAGCAGCTTGGTCCGACGGCAGGGAGGAGGCTACACCTTC. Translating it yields CASSLVRRQGGGYTF.

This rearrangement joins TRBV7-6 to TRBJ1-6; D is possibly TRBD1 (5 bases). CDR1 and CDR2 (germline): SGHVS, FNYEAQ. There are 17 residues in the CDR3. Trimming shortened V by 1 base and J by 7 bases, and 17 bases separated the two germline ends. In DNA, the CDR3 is TGTGCCAGCAGCTTAGGTCGTAATTCGGGGGTAAATTCACCCCTCCACTTT. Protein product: CASSLGRNSGVNSPLHF.

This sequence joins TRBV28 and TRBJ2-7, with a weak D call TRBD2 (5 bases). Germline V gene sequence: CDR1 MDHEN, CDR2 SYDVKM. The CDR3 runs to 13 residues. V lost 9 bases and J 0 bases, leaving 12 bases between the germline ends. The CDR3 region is CASCGSISYEQYF. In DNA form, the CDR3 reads TGTGCCAGTTGCGGGTCGATCTCCTACGAGCAGTACTTC.

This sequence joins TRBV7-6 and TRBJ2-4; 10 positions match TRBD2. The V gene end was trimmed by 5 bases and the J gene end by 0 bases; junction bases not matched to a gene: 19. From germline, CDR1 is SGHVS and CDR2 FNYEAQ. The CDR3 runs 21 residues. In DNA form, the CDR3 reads TGTGCCAGCAGCCCCCATTCTACCGGGACTAGCGTTAGGTTAGCCAAAAACATTCAGTACTTC. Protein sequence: CASSPHSTGTSVRLAKNIQYF. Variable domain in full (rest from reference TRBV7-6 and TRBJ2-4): GAGVSQSPRYKVTKRGQDVALRCDPISGHVSLYWYRQALGQGPEFLTYFNYEAQQDKSGLPNDRFSAERPEGSISTLTIQRTEQRDSAMYRCASSPHSTGTSVRLAKNIQYFGAGTRLSVL.

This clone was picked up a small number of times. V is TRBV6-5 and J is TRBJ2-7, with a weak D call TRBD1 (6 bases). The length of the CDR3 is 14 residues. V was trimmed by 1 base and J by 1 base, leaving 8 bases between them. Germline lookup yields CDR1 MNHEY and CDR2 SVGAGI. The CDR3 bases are TGTGCCAGCAGTTACTTCGACAGGTCCTACGAGCAGTACTTC. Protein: CASSYFDRSYEQYF.

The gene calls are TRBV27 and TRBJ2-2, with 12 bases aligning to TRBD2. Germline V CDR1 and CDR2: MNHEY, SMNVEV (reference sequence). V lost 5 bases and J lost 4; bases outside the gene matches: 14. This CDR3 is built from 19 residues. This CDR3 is CASSIFNGLAGHFTGELFF. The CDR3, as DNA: TGTGCCAGCAGTATCTTCAACGGACTAGCGGGGCATTTCACCGGGGAGCTGTTTTTT.

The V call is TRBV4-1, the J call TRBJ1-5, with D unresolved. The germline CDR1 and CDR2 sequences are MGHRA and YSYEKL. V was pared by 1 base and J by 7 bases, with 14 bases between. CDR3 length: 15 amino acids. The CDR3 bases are TGCGCCAGCAGCCAAGTATTTCCTATAATGCAGCCCCAGCATTTT. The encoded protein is CASSQVFPIMQPQHF.